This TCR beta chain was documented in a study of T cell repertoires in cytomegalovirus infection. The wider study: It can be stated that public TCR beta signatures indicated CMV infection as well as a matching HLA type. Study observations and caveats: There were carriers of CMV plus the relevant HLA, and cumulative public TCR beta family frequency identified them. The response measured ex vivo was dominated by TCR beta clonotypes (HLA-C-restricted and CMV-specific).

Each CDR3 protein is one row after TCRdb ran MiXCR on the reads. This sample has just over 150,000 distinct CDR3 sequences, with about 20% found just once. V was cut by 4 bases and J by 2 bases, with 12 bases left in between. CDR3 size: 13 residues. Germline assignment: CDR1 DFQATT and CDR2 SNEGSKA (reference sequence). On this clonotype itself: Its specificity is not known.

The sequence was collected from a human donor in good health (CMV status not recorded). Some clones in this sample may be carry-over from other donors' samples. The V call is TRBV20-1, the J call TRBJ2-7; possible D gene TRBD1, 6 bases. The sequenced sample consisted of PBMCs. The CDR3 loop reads CSATKDSPYEQYF. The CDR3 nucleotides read TGCAGTGCTACTAAGGACAGCCCCTACGAGCAGTACTTC.